This T cell receptor beta chain is from a study of T cell clonality in common variable immunodeficiency (dated by TCRdb to about 2015). Points the paper makes about the study in general: Even though DNA input was the same, control samples had an average of about 89,000 unique sequences each, compared with roughly 34,000 in CVID samples. TCRbeta clonality was higher in CVID subjects than in healthy controls (t-test p = 0.018), and the increase was most characteristic of about a third of subjects. Correlations between repertoire features and clinical complications were limited by patient heterogeneity within the CVID cohort. According to the authors, finding the cause of the higher clonality in CVID would require sequencing the repertoires of T cell subpopulations. Fewer deletions and N-nucleotide insertions were reportedly observed in CVID TCRbeta sequences, and highly modified clones with 13 or more V deletions were reportedly absent from CVID TCRbeta sequences. Healthy controls shared more TCRbeta clones with each other than CVID subjects shared among themselves (p < 0.0001).

This clone was seen many times. Its antigen is not yet known. The read falls 3 residues short of the CDR3 end, and the missing part is taken from the germline J gene. For sequencing input, CVID and control samples contributed equivalent amounts of genomic DNA. For every sample, a 60 bp segment covering the rearranged TCRbeta CDR3 region was amplified and then sequenced. The immunoSEQ assay, a bias-corrected multiplex PCR combined with high-throughput sequencing, was used for TCRbeta amplification. The source study handled its data this way. Every unique nucleotide sequence counted as a clone and was annotated with V, D and J genes, copy number and frequency. Sequences were labeled productive if in frame, and non-productive if out of frame or containing stop codons. As previously described, clonality was computed from Shannon's entropy. The predicted amino acid sequences of productive clones were used to derive the mean CDR3 Kyte-Doolittle hydropathy. Hierarchical clustering of scaled V gene usage was performed with the R hclust function using Manhattan distance and complete linkage. To assess clone sharing by CDR3 amino acid sequence, 12 repertoires per group were resampled over 100 rounds. The repertoires were screened for 55 to 75 published EBV-specific TCRbeta sequences and 200 to 250 published CMV-specific TCRbeta sequences. Two CVID samples that yielded fewer than 10,000 sequences were excluded from the analysis, so 42 CVID repertoires were retained. The clones in this table, taken by TCRdb from immuneACCESS, are in-frame only. Not every clone is retained; where verified, under half of the shortfall comes from an unresolved V gene, and the cause of the rest is unknown. That table furnishes V, J and clone size, whereas the DNA furnished D and trimming. Here the sample lists tens of thousands of clones, none seen once only. The top ten clonotypes cover about 3% of the sample.

V loses 4 bases at its end and J loses 3 bases; junction bases beyond the gene matches: 2. Spanning cysteine to phenylalanine, the CDR3 consists of 13 amino acids. The DNA has 30 bases, all within the CDR3, and is read from base 1. The germline V gene supplies CDR1 SGHRS and CDR2 YFSETQ. Predominantly Caucasian heritage was noted among both the CVID patients and the healthy controls. From each donor, roughly 4.5 to 8 ml of heparinized peripheral whole blood was collected. Genomic DNA from adults with common variable immune deficiency (CVID) and from healthy adult controls was used to sequence TCRbeta CDR3 repertoires. There were around 22 healthy adult volunteers in the control group (around twelve female and approximately ten male), ranging in age from about 20 to 75 years, with a mean age of roughly 32. Diluted blood was density-centrifuged over Hypaque 1077 or Ficoll-Paque to isolate peripheral blood mononuclear cells. Genomic DNA was extracted from unsorted mononuclear cells by Qiagen column purification or by a centrifugation-based method.

This TCR derives from a person aged 18-69 years in good health. Here the chain combines TRBV5-1 and TRBJ2-5; TRBD1 aligns with 8 central bases. The sample consisted of peripheral blood mononuclear cells. CDR3 loop: CASSLTGEETQYF. Incomplete CDR3 DNA: TGCGCCAGCAGCCTGACAGGGGAAGAGACC.